These T cell receptor beta chains were read from a single sample in a study of blood T cell repertoires in COVID-19. Produced via immunoSEQ multiplex PCR; TCRdb's table is partial and in-frame only. There are 310,000 or so clones in the sample; over 80% occur only once, and approximately 9% lies in the top ten. Sequencing was done on a sample of PBMCs or T cells enriched from blood (not recorded which). The source is a woman aged 18-29 years who had recovered from COVID-19. Each CDR3 is given with its conserved first and last residue. The order of the fields is clone size, V gene, D gene, J gene, CDR3 DNA, CDR3 protein. The D gene is left open where the match is weak. A row's size may be missing; if present it is once, few, many or a size class.

>NA|TRBV4-3|NA|TRBJ1-4
TGCGCCAGCAGCCAAGGAATGGAGTTGCGCGAAAAACTGTTTTTT
CASSQGMELREKLFF
>NA|TRBV29-1|NA|TRBJ1-2
TGCAGCGTTGGGTCCCGGGTTGGCTACACCTTC
CSVGSRVGYTF
>NA|TRBV30|NA|TRBJ1-2
TGTGCCTGGACTCATGGGGGGAACTATGGCTACACCTTC
CAWTHGGNYGYTF
>NA|TRBV2|NA|TRBJ2-3
TGTGCCAGCAGTCAGACTCTAAGCACAGATACGCAGTATTTT
CASSQTLSTDTQYF
>once|TRBV7-2|NA|TRBJ1-2
TGTGCCAGCAGCTCAACTACCGGGGTCTATGGCTACACCTTC
CASSSTTGVYGYTF
>NA|TRBV9|NA|TRBJ1-1
TGTGCCAGCACAGAAGGACTATTGAACACTGAAGCTTTCTTT
CASTEGLLNTEAFF
>NA|TRBV5-5|NA|TRBJ2-2
TGTGCCAGCAGCTTGAAGGGAGGCACCGGGGAGCTGTTTTTT
CASSLKGGTGELFF
>NA|TRBV27|NA|TRBJ1-6
TGTGCCAGCAGTCTGGTAGACAAAAATCTGAGCTCCTATAATTCACCCCTCCACTTT
CASSLVDKNLSSYNSPLHF
>once|TRBV7-2|NA|TRBJ1-3
TGTGCCAGCAGCCTCTCAAGAGGCCTCCCTGCTGGAAACACCATATATTTT
CASSLSRGLPAGNTIYF
>NA|TRBV5-1|TRBD2|TRBJ2-1
TGCGCCAGCAGCTTGGGGCAGGGAGGGTACAATGAGCAGTTCTTC
CASSLGQGGYNEQFF
>NA|TRBV6-1|NA|TRBJ1-5
TGTGCCAGCAGTGAATCCTCCTCAGGGTACGTTCGGCCCCAGCATTTT
CASSESSSGYVRPQHF
>NA|TRBV9|TRBD1|TRBJ1-2
TGTGCCAGCAGCGGCGGCCAGACAGGGCAGGCTGGCTACACCTTC
CASSGGQTGQAGYTF
>NA|TRBV9|NA|TRBJ1-6
TGTGCCAGCAGCGTAGGGGCAGGGCAGGGGTCACCCCTCCACTTT
CASSVGAGQGSPLHF
>NA|TRBV28|NA|TRBJ1-1
TGTGCCAGCAGCCAAGTGTATGGTTCGGGGACTGAAGCTTTCTTT
CASSQVYGSGTEAFF
>NA|TRBV9|NA|TRBJ2-5
TGTGCCAGCAGCATAGGGGGAGCGACCGCGGAAGAGACCCAGTACTTC
CASSIGGATAEETQYF
>NA|TRBV7-9|NA|TRBJ1-2
TGTGCCATTCAGGTTTCCTATGGCTACACCTTC
CAIQVSYGYTF